The 11 T cell receptor beta chains presented below share a single source sample, sequenced in a study of cytomegalovirus exposure and HLA in healthy donors. Primers included in the PCR were 60 Vbeta and 13 Jbeta primers. Sequencing used immunoSEQ multiplex PCR; TCRdb keeps in-frame clones, though not all of them. Found here are just over 200,000 clones, roughly 70% of them singletons; the top ten hold about 3%. The sequencing sample was made of PBMCs. Receptors originate from a man aged 35 to 55 in good health and CMV-seropositive.

The V gene is TRBV5-1, the J gene TRBJ2-5; possibly TRBD2 for D (5 bases). The assigned J gene may be wrong: the sequence end matches TRBJ2-7 better. CDR3 size: 14 residues. CDR1 SGHRS and CDR2 YFSETQ come from the germline V gene. CDR3 in amino acids: CASSLGGSSYEQYF. CDR3 DNA sequence: TGCGCCAGCAGCTTGGGTGGGAGCTCCTACGAGCAGTACTTC.

This clone is a singleton in its sample. The rearrangement joins TRBV9 to TRBJ1-6, with 11 nucleotides matching TRBD1. CDR3 length equals 14 residues. Germline V gene sequence: CDR1 SGDLS, CDR2 YYNGEE. Unmatched junction bases numbered 2, after V lost 3 bases and J lost 9 bases. The CDR3 loop is CASSAGTGGSPLHF. CDR3 in DNA: TGTGCCAGCAGCGCCGGGACAGGGGGTTCACCCCTCCACTTT.

This chain connects TRBV6-5 to TRBJ1-1; D gene ambiguous. The CDR3 sequence is 13 residues long. With 5 bases removed from V and 5 bases from J, the gap between germline ends came to 12 bases. CDR1 and CDR2 from the germline V gene are MNHEY and SVGAGI. CDR3 loop: CASSAEGGTEAFF. The CDR3 coding sequence is TGTGCCAGCAGTGCCGAGGGAGGTACTGAAGCTTTCTTT.

On this clone: One end of the junction does not line up with germline, which may come from a read error. The rearrangement uses TRBV18 and TRBJ1-1; the match to TRBD1 covers 7 bases. The CDR3 is 15 amino acids. Germline CDR1 is KGHSH and CDR2 is LQKENI. CDR3 nucleotide sequence: TGTGCCAGCTCACCCCAATCGGACAGGAACTCTGAAGCTTTCTTT. It encodes CASSPQSDRNSEAFF.

CDR3 bases: TGCGCCAGCAGCCAAGAAGTGACGAGGGGAGGTCAGCCCCAGCATTTT. It specifies CASSQEVTRGGQPQHF. The chain is built from TRBV4-1 and TRBJ1-5; TRBD1 is a possible D gene (5 bases). This CDR3 has 16 amino acids. The germline gives CDR1 MGHRA, CDR2 YSYEKL. V shed 0 bases and J shed 6 bases, with 15 bases lying between them.

This chain uses TRBV27 with TRBJ2-7, with D tentatively TRBD2 (5 bases). V gave up 6 bases and J gave up 4 bases, with 13 bases separating them. This CDR3 region has 13 residues. CDR1 and CDR2 from the germline V gene are MNHEY and SMNVEV (reference sequence). CDR3: CASSPDGEYEQYF. In DNA, the CDR3 is TGTGCCAGCAGCCCGGACGGGGAATACGAGCAGTACTTC.

The genes are TRBV6-1 and TRBJ2-5; 9 positions agree with TRBD1. The end of the DNA fits TRBJ2-7 better, so the J call may be wrong. The CDR3 covers 14 residues. Germline V gene lookup returns CDR1 MNHNS and CDR2 SASEGT. The CDR3: CASSRRDRAYEQYF. In nucleotides, the CDR3 is TGTGCCAGCAGTCGCCGGGACAGGGCCTACGAGCAGTACTTC.

The chain couples TRBV28 to TRBJ2-3, with 8 nucleotides matching TRBD2. The V gene end was trimmed by 5 bases and the J gene end by 6 bases; junction bases not matched to a gene: 1. The CDR3 spans 12 residues. Per germline, CDR1 MDHEN and CDR2 SYDVKM. The CDR3 region has the DNA TGTGCCAGCAGTGGGACTAGGGATACGCAGTATTTT. Translating gives CASSGTRDTQYF.

The chain has TRBV19 and TRBJ1-5; D gene uncertain. Trimming stripped 3 bases from V and 7 bases from J, with 7 bases between. The CDR3 is 12 amino acids. Germline V gene lookup returns CDR1 LNHDA and CDR2 SQIVND (reference sequence). This CDR3 is CASSIQKQPQHF. As DNA, the CDR3 is TGTGCCAGTAGTATTCAGAAACAGCCCCAGCATTTT.

The chain joins TRBV5-1 to TRBJ1-1; possibly TRBD1 for D (6 bases). CDR3 length equals 11 residues. V lost 6 bases and J 10 bases, leaving 13 bases between the germline ends. CDR1 and CDR2 (germline): SGHRS, YFSETQ. CDR3 loop: CASNREGGAFF. CDR3 in DNA: TGCGCCAGCAACAGGGAAGGGGGAGCTTTCTTT.

The chain uses TRBV15 and TRBJ2-7; 8 bases are a match to TRBD1. Germline V CDR1 and CDR2: LNHNV, YYDKDF (reference sequence). With V trimmed by 5 bases and J by 5 bases, 5 bases remained unmatched. The CDR3 length is 13 residues. Here the CDR3 reads CATSRTGKHEQYF. The DNA of the CDR3 is TGTGCCACCAGCCGGACAGGGAAACACGAGCAGTACTTC.